One sample yielded the 2 T cell receptor beta chains listed below, sequenced in a study of T cells in severe cutaneous drug reactions. The patients sequenced had a carbamazepine-induced Stevens-Johnson syndrome or toxic epidermal necrolysis reaction. Bulk and single-cell libraries used iRepertoire multiplex PCR with TCR subtype-specific primers. TCRdb re-called the multiplex PCR reads and catalogs CDR3 proteins one per entry, DNA excluded. The sample's table shows tens of thousands of distinct CDR3 sequences. What was sequenced was PBMCs. Receptors originate from a human donor with toxic epidermal necrolysis, a severe cutaneous drug reaction.

This clonotype ranks as medium-sized (0.01 to 0.1%) in terms of frequency. V usage is TRBV2 and J usage is TRBJ2-1; TCRdb calls TRBD2, which cannot be checked without DNA. Germline CDR1 reads SNHLY; CDR2 reads FYNNEI. There are 17 residues in the CDR3. The CDR3 loop is CASSDEQGLPYYNEQFF.

The genes are TRBV5-1 and TRBJ2-1; TCRdb picks TRBD2, but there is no DNA to check that call. Germline assignment: CDR1 SGHRS and CDR2 YFSETQ. CDR3 length: 18 amino acids. The CDR3 loop is CASSGTTTSGTSYNEQFF.